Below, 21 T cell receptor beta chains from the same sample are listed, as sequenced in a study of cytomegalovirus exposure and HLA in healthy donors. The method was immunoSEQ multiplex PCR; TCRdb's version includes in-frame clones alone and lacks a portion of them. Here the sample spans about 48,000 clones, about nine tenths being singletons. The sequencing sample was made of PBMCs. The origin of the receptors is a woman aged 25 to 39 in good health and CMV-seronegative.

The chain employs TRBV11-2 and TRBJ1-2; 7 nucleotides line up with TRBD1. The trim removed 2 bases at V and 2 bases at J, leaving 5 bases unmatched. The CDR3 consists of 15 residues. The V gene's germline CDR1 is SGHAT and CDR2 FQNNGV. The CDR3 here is CASSLQQGENYGYTF. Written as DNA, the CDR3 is TGTGCCAGCAGCTTACAGCAGGGGGAAAACTATGGCTACACCTTC.

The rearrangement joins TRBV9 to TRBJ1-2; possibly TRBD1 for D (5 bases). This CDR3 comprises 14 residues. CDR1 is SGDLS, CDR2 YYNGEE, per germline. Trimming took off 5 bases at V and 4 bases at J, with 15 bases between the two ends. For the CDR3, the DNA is TGTGCCAGCAGTGCCGGGGGAGAATTCTATGGCTACACCTTC. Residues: CASSAGGEFYGYTF.

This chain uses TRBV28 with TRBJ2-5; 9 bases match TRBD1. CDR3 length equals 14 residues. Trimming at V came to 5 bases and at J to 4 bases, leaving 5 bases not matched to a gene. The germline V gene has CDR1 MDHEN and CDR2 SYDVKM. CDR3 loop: CASSNRGRRETQYF. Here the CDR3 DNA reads TGTGCCAGCAGTAACAGGGGGCGCCGAGAGACCCAGTACTTC.

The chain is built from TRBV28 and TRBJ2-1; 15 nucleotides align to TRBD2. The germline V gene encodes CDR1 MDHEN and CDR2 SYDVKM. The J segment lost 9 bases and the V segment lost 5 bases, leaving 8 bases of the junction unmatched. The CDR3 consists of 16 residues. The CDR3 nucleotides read TGTGCCAGCAGTCCCGATGGACTAGCGGGAGGGGGTGAGCAGTTCTTC. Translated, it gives CASSPDGLAGGGEQFF.

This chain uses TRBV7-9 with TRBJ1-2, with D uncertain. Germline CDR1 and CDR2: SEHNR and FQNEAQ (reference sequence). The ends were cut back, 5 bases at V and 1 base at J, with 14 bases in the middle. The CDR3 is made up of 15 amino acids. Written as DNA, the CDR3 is TGTGCCAGCAGCCGGAGCGGGTTGGATAACTATGGCTACACCTTC. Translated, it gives CASSRSGLDNYGYTF.

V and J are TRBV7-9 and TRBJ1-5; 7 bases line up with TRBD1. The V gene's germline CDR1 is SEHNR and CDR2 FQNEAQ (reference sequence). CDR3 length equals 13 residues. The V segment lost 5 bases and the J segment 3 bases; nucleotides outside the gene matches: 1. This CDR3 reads CASSGQANQPQHF. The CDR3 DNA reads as TGTGCCAGCAGCGGACAGGCCAATCAGCCCCAGCATTTT.

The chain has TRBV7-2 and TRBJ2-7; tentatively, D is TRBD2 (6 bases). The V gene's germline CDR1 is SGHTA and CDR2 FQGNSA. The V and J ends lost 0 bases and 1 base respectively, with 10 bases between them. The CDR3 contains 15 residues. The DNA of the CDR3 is TGTGCCAGCAGCTTAGCAGCGACTAGTTCCTACGAGCAGTACTTC. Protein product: CASSLAATSSYEQYF.

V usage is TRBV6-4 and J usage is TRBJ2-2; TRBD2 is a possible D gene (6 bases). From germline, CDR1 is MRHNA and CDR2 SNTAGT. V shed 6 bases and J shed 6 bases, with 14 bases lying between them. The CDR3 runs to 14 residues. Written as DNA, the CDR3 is TGTGCCAGCAGAAAGAGCGGGTCCTCCGGGGAGCTGTTTTTT. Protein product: CASRKSGSSGELFF.

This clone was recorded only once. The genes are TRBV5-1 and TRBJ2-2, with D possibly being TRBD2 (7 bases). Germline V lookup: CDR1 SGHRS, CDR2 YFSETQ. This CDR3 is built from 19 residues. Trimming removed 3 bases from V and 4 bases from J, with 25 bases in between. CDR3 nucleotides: TGCGCCAGCAGCTCAGCCGGCGGGGGCTTCCCCGCACGCACCGGGGAGCTGTTTTTT. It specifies CASSSAGGGFPARTGELFF.

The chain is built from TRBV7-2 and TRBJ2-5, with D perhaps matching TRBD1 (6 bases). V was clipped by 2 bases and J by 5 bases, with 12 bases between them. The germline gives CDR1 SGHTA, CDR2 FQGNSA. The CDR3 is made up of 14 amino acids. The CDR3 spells CASSLSRGQETQYF. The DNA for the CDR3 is TGTGCCAGCAGCTTATCCAGGGGCCAGGAGACCCAGTACTTC.

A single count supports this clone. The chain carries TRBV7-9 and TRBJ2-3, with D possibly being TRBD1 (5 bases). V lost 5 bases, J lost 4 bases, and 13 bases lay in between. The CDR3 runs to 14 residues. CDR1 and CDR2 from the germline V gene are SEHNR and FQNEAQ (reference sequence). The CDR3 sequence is CASSPQGISDTQYF. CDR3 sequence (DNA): TGTGCCAGCAGCCCCCAGGGTATTTCAGATACGCAGTATTTT.

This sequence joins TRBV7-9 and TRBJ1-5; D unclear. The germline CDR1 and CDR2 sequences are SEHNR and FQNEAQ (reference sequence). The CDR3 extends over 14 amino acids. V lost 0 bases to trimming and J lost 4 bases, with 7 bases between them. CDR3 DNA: TGTGCCAGCAGCTTAGCGGGAGAAAATCAGCCCCAGCATTTT. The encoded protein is CASSLAGENQPQHF.

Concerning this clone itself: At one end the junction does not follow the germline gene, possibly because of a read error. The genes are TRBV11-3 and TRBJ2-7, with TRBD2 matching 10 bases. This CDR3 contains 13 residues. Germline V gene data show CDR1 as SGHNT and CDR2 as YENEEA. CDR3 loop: CASSFGTSDEQYF. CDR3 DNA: TGCGCCAGCAGCTTCGGGACTAGCGACGAGCAGTACTTC.

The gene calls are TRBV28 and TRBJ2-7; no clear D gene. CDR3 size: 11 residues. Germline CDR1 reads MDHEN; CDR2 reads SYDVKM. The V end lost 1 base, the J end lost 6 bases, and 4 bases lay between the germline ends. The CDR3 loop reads CASSLFSEQYF. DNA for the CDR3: TGTGCCAGCAGTTTATTTAGCGAGCAGTACTTC. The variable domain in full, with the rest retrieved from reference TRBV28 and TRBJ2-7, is DVKVTQSSRYLVKRTGEKVFLECVQDMDHENMFWYRQDPGLGLRLIYFSYDVKMKEKGDIPEGYSVSREKKERFSLILESASTNQTSMYLCASSLFSEQYFGPGTRLTVT.

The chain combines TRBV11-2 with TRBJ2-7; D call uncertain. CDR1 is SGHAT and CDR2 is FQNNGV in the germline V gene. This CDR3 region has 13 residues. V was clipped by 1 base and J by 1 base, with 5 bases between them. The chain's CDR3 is CASSLVSSYEQYF. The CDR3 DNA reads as TGTGCCAGCAGCTTAGTTTCGTCCTACGAGCAGTACTTC.

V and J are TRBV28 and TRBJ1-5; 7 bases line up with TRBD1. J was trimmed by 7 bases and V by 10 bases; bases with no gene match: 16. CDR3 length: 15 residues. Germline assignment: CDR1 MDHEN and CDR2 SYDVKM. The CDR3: CATRPRDRGKQPQHF. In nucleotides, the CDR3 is TGTGCCACTAGACCCCGGGACAGAGGGAAACAGCCCCAGCATTTT.

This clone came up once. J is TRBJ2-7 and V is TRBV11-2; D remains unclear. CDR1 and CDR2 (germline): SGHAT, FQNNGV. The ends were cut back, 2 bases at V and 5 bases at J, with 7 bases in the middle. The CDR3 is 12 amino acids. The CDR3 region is CASSLRGHEQYF. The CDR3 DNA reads TGTGCCAGCAGCTTAAGAGGCCACGAGCAGTACTTC.

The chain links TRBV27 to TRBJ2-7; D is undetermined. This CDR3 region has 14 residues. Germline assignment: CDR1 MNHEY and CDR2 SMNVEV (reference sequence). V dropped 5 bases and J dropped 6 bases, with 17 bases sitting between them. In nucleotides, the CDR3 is TGTGCCAGCAGTCCCCCGGGTAACAAACGCGAGCAGTACTTC. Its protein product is CASSPPGNKREQYF.

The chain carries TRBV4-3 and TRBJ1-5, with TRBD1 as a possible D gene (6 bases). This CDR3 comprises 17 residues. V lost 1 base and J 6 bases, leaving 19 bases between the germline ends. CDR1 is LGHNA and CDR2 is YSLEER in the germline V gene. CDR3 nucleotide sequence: TGCGCCAGCAGCCAAGGGGTCAGGGGATTATTAGGTCAGCCCCAGCATTTT. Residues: CASSQGVRGLLGQPQHF.

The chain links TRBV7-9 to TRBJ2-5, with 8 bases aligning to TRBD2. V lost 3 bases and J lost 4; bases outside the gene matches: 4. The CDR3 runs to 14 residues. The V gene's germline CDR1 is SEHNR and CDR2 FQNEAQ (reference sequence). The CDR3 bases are TGTGCCAGCAGCTTCGGGGGGGGGCTAGAGACCCAGTACTTC. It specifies CASSFGGGLETQYF.

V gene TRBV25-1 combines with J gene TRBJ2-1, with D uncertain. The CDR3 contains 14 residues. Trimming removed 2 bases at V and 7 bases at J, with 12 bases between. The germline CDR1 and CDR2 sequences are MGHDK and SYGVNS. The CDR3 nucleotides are TGTGCCAGCAGTGAACCCGGGTCTCGGAATGAGCAGTTCTTC. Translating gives CASSEPGSRNEQFF.